This T cell receptor beta chain was documented in a study of blood T cell repertoires in COVID-19. Background on the study: Italy, Spain and the United States were the sources of the convalescent and acute COVID-19 samples. The cDNA or gDNA used as material had been derived from T cells, B-cell-depleted T cells, or PBMCs.

Assay: immunoSEQ multiplex PCR; the TCRdb copy retains only in-frame clones and omits some. The table records about 120,000 clones, approximately 85% of them present only once. Patients from Seattle were sampled longitudinally, starting during active infection. Sequencing was carried out using peripheral blood. This TCR derives from a woman aged 55-69 years with COVID-19, enrolled during active disease.

The CDR3 is CASSPPNSNGYTF. The CDR3 DNA follows: TGTGCCAGCTCACCACCCAACAGTAACGGCTACACCTTC. This sequence joins TRBV18 and TRBJ1-2; D gene unclear. Germline V CDR1 and CDR2: KGHSH, LQKENI. V shed 0 bases and J shed 8 bases, with 10 bases lying between them. The CDR3 is 13 amino acids.